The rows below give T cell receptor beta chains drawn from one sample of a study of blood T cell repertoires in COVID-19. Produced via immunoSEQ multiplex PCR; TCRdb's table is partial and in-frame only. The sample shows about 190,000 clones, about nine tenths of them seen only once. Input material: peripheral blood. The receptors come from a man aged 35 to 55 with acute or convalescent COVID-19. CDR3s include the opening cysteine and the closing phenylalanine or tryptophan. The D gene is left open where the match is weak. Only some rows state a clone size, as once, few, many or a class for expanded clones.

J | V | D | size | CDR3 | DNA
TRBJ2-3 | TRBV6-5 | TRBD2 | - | CASSYPTGGSTDTQYF | TGTGCCAGCAGTTACCCTACGGGGGGGAGCACAGATACGCAGTATTTT
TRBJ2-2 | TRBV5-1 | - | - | CASSPRLVDGELFF | TGCGCCAGCAGCCCGAGACTAGTAGATGGGGAGCTGTTTTTT
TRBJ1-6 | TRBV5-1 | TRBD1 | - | CASSFGQGGSYNSPLHF | TGCGCCAGCAGCTTCGGACAGGGGGGATCCTATAATTCACCCCTCCACTTT
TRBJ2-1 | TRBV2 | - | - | CASSEQQDLTSEQFF | TGTGCCAGCAGTGAGCAACAGGATCTTACCTCGGAGCAGTTCTTC
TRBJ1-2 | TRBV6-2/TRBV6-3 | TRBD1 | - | CASSYQGALAFGYTF | TGTGCCAGCAGTTACCAGGGGGCGTTGGCATTCGGCTACACCTTC
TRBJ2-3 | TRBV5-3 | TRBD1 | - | CASVTDRDTSDTQYF | TGTGCCAGTGTTACGGACAGGGATACCTCAGATACGCAGTATTTT
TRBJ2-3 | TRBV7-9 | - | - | CASSSPGLSVTYTQYF | TGTGCCAGCAGCTCCCCGGGACTCTCGGTTACTTATACGCAGTATTTT
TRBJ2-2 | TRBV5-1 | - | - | CASSSGSQYTGELFF | TGCGCCAGCAGCTCGGGTTCCCAGTACACCGGGGAGCTGTTTTTT
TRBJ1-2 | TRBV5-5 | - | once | CASSLGGESFYGYTF | TGTGCCAGCAGCTTGGGTGGGGAGAGCTTCTATGGCTACACCTTC
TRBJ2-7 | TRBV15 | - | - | CATSTPRDEQYF | TGTGCCACCAGCACCCCCAGGGACGAGCAGTACTTC
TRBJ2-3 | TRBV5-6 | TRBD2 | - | CASSVGLAGTDTQYF | TGTGCCAGCAGCGTGGGACTAGCCGGCACAGATACGCAGTATTTT
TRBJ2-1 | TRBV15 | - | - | CATSREGGGSSEQFF | TGTGCCACCAGCAGAGAGGGGGGGGGCTCTTCTGAGCAGTTCTTC
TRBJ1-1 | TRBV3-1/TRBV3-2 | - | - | CASSSLLNTEAFF | TGTGCCAGCAGCTCCCTCTTGAACACTGAAGCTTTCTTT
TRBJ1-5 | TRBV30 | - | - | CAWSVRGHQPQHF | TGTGCCTGGAGTGTTCGAGGGCATCAGCCCCAGCATTTT
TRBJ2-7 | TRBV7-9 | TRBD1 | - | CASSISDREQYF | TGTGCCAGCAGCATTTCGGACAGGGAGCAGTACTTC
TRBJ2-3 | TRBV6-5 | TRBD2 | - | CASKALAGVTDTQYF | TGTGCCAGCAAAGCGCTAGCGGGAGTCACAGATACGCAGTATTTT
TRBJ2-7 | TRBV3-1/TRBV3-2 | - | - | CASSQDWQGRQYF | TGTGCCAGCAGCCAAGATTGGCAGGGGAGGCAGTACTTC
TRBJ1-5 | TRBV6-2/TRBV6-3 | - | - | CASSYSTPLMTQPQHF | TGTGCCAGCAGTTACTCTACGCCTCTAATGACACAGCCCCAGCATTTT
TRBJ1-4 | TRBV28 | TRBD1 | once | CASSFITGGREKLFF | TGTGCCAGCAGTTTTATCACAGGGGGCAGAGAAAAACTGTTTTTT
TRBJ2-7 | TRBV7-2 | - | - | CASSPAPWGGEQYF | TGTGCCAGCAGCCCAGCCCCCTGGGGAGGCGAGCAGTACTTC
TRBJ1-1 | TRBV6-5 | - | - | CASNGGNTEAFF | TGTGCCAGCAACGGGGGGAACACTGAAGCTTTCTTT
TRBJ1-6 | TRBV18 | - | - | CASSGQGQPNSPLHF | TGTGCCAGCTCAGGCCAGGGCCAACCTAATTCACCCCTCCACTTT
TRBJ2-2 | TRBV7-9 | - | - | CASNPPGANTGELFF | TGTGCCAGCAACCCCCCGGGGGCGAACACCGGGGAGCTGTTTTTT
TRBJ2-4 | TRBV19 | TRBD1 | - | CASSITGGRGVQYF | TGTGCCAGTAGTATAACAGGGGGTCGGGGCGTTCAGTACTTC
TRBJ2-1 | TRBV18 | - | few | CASSPLPGNEQFF | TGTGCCAGCTCACCACTGCCCGGTAATGAGCAGTTCTTC
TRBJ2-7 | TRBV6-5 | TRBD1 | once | CASSPGQGGYEQYF | TGTGCCAGCAGTCCGGGACAGGGGGGCTACGAGCAGTACTTC
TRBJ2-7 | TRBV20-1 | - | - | CSASRTESSYEQYF | TGCAGTGCTAGTAGGACAGAGAGCTCCTACGAGCAGTACTTC
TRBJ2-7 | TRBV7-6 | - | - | CASSLDQTTYYEQYF | TGTGCCAGCAGCTTAGATCAGACTACTTATTACGAGCAGTACTTC
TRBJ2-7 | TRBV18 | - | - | CASSPTDTYEQYF | TGTGCCAGCTCACCGACAGATACCTACGAGCAGTACTTC
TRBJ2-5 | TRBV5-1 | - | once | CASSFTGSQETQYF | TGCGCCAGCAGCTTTACCGGGAGCCAAGAGACCCAGTACTTC
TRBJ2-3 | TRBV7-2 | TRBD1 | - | CASRRTGGQGTDTQYF | TGTGCCAGCAGGAGGACAGGGGGCCAAGGGACAGATACGCAGTATTTT
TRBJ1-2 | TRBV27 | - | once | CASIDFSRTPDYGYTF | TGTGCCAGTATCGATTTTTCCAGGACTCCGGACTATGGCTACACCTTC
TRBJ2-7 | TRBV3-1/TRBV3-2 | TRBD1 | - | CASSPAQTGGYEQYF | TGTGCCAGCAGCCCCGCTCAGACAGGGGGCTACGAGCAGTACTTC